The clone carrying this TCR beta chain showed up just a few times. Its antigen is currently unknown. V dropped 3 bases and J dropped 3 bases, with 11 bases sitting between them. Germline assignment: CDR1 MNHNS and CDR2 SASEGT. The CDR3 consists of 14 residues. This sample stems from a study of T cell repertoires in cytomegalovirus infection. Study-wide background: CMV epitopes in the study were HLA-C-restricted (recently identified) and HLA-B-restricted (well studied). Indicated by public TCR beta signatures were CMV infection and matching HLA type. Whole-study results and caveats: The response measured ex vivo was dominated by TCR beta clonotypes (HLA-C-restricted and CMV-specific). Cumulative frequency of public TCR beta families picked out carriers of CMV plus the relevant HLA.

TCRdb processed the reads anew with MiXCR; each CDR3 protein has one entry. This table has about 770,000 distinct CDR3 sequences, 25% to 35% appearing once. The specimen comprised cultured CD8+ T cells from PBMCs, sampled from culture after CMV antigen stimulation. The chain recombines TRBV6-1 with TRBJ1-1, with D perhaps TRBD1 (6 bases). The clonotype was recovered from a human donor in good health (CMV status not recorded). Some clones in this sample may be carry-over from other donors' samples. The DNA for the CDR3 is TGTGCCAGCAGTGACGGACAGTTGGACACTGAAGCTTTCTTT. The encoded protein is CASSDGQLDTEAFF.